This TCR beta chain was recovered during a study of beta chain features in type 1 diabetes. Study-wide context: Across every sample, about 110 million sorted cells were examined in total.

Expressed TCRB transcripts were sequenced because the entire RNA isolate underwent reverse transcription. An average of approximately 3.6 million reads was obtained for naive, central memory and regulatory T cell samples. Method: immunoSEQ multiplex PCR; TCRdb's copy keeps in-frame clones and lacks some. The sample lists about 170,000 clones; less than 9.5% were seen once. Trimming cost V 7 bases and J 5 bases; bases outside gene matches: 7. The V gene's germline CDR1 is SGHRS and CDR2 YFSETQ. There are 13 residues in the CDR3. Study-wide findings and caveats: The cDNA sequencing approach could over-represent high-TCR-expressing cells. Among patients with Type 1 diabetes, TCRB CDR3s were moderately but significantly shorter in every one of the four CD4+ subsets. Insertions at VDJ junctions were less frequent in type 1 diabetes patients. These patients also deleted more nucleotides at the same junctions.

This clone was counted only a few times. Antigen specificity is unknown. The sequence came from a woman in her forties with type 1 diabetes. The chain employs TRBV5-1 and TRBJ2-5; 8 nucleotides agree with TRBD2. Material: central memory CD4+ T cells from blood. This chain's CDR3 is CASRSGGAETQYF. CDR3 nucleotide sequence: TGCGCCAGCCGTTCGGGGGGGGCCGAGACCCAGTACTTC.